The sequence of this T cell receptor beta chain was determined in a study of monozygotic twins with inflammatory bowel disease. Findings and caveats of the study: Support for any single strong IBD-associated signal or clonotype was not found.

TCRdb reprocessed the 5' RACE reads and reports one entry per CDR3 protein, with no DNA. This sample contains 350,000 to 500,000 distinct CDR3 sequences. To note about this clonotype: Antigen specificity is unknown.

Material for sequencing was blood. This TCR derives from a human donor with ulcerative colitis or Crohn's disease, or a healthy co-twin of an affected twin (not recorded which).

The CDR3: CASGTPGQGGPGELFF. The chain employs TRBV21-1 and TRBJ2-2; absent DNA, TCRdb's TRBD1 call cannot be checked. TRBV21-1 is a documented pseudogene. CDR3 length: 16 residues.